Described below is a single TCR beta chain sequence and its context. What it binds is not known. The sample is drawn from a study of response to subunit inactivated influenza vaccine. The study's findings and limits: It was suggested by the authors that few new T cells are recruited by each seasonal influenza vaccination.

TCRdb reprocessed the RT-PCR reads via MiXCR and lists one record per CDR3 protein. The sample holds 650,000 to 800,000 distinct CDR3 sequences; about 18% are singletons and the top ten take 9.5% to 13%. Trimming pared 4 bases from V and 5 bases from J, leaving 9 bases between. The CDR3 totals 13 residues. The germline CDR1 and CDR2 sequences are SGHRS and YFSETQ. The sample consisted of PBMCs from blood, taken around 5 days after vaccination. This TCR derives from a man aged 50 to 59 who received an inactivated influenza vaccine. The genes are TRBV5-1 and TRBJ2-2, with no clear D. The CDR3 reads CASSRVMTGELFF. DNA of the CDR3: TGCGCCAGCAGCCGAGTGATGACCGGGGAGCTGTTTTTT. The full variable domain, in which reference TRBV5-1 and TRBJ2-2 provide the parts outside the CDR3, is KAGVTQTPRYLIKTRGQQVTLSCSPISGHRSVSWYQQTPGQGLQFLFEYFSETQRNKGNFPGRFSGRQFSNSRSEMNVSTLELGDSALYLCASSRVMTGELFFGEGSRLTVL.